This TCR beta chain was recorded in a study of CD8 T cells in ankylosing spondylitis. Study-wide findings and caveats: Disease-linked clones displayed a CD8+ phenotype and appeared relatively rarely in peripheral blood. A subset of motif variants has previously been described in the synovial fluid and blood of reactive arthritis.

CDR3 length: 12 residues. Germline CDR1 SNHLY, CDR2 FYNNEI. The V gene lost 8 bases and the J gene lost 3 bases, with 11 bases spanning the gap. As regards this clonotype: The antigen is not known.

Quantitative 5'-RACE was performed with molecular barcodes, and it yielded the TCR beta libraries. TCRdb independently ran MiXCR on the 5' RACE reads; one entry per CDR3 protein. Of about 360,000 distinct CDR3 sequences listed, roughly 14% are singletons. The source is a male donor with ankylosing spondylitis or in good health (not recorded which). This chain links TRBV2 with TRBJ2-7, with unresolved D. Sequencing was carried out using blood, either unsorted or a sorted T cell fraction (not recorded which). CDR3 nucleotide sequence: TGTGCCAGCGGGTACAACTACTACGAGCAGTACTTC. It translates to CASGYNYYEQYF.